A selection of T cell receptor beta chains follows, all from one sample in a study of cytomegalovirus exposure and HLA in healthy donors. Clones were read by immunoSEQ multiplex PCR, and TCRdb kept only the in-frame ones, dropping some. The data show about 360,000 clones, with roughly 85% seen just once and roughly 0.8% held by the top ten. The sample was PBMCs. Source of these receptors: a young woman in good health and CMV-seronegative. CDR3s include the opening cysteine and the closing phenylalanine or tryptophan. The D gene is left open where the match is weak. Clone size is not always given. Where it is, it says once, few, many or a class for expanded clones.

j_gene | abundance | v_gene | d_gene | len | CDR3aa | CDR3nt
TRBJ1-4 | - | TRBV2 | TRBD1 | 14 | CASREVGTDEKLFF | TGTGCCAGCAGAGAGGTTGGGACAGATGAAAAACTGTTTTTT
TRBJ2-3 | - | TRBV2 | TRBD1 | 15 | CASSTGQGRTDTQYF | TGTGCCAGCAGTACGGGACAGGGGCGCACAGATACGCAGTATTTT
TRBJ2-7 | - | TRBV19 | TRBD1 | 14 | CASSPGQGTYEQYF | TGTGCCAGTAGTCCGGGACAGGGCACCTACGAGCAGTACTTC
TRBJ2-3 | - | TRBV9 | - | 15 | CASRGPGGSTDTQYF | TGTGCCAGCAGGGGGCCGGGGGGCAGCACAGATACGCAGTATTTT
TRBJ2-7 | - | TRBV4-1 | TRBD2 | 15 | CASSQKLAGGYEQYF | TGCGCCAGCAGCCAAAAGCTAGCGGGAGGTTACGAGCAGTACTTC
TRBJ1-4 | - | TRBV27 | - | 19 | CASSLSTSRAGFAGEKLFF | TGTGCCAGCAGTTTATCGACGTCCAGGGCGGGGTTTGCGGGTGAAAAACTGTTTTTT
TRBJ2-7 | - | TRBV2 | TRBD1 | 15 | CASRLDRDPVYEQYF | TGTGCCAGCAGGCTTGACAGGGATCCCGTTTACGAGCAGTACTTC
TRBJ2-5 | - | TRBV4-1 | TRBD2 | 16 | CASSRGASGAQETQYF | TGCGCCAGCAGCCGCGGGGCTAGCGGGGCCCAAGAGACCCAGTACTTC
TRBJ1-2 | many | TRBV19 | TRBD1 | 15 | CASSPGTVPNYGYTF | TGTGCCAGTAGTCCGGGGACAGTTCCTAACTATGGCTACACCTTC
TRBJ1-5 | - | TRBV6-6 | - | 12 | CATREGSQPQHF | TGTGCCACCCGCGAGGGTTCGCAGCCCCAGCATTTT
TRBJ2-2 | - | TRBV9 | - | 15 | CASSVVGGFAGELFF | TGTGCCAGCAGCGTAGTTGGGGGGTTCGCCGGGGAGCTGTTTTTT
TRBJ1-1 | once | TRBV6-5 | - | 13 | CASSYPGGTEAFF | TGTGCCAGCAGTTACCCCGGGGGGACTGAAGCTTTCTTT
TRBJ2-5 | - | TRBV18 | TRBD2 | 15 | CASSPPGGGIETQYF | TGTGCCAGCTCACCCCCTGGCGGGGGGATAGAGACCCAGTACTTC
TRBJ2-7 | once | TRBV5-1 | TRBD2 | 16 | CASSMIAGGPHYEQYF | TGCGCCAGCAGCATGATAGCGGGAGGGCCACACTACGAGCAGTACTTC
TRBJ1-1 | - | TRBV23-1 | - | 14 | CASRHHREGAEAFF | TGCGCCAGCAGGCACCACAGGGAAGGAGCTGAAGCTTTCTTT
TRBJ2-1 | - | TRBV28 | - | 17 | CASSPRGTGVQGFEQFF | TGTGCCAGCAGCCCAAGGGGAACCGGGGTACAGGGATTTGAGCAGTTCTTC
TRBJ2-7 | - | TRBV28 | TRBD2 | 14 | CASTPAGVHYEQYF | TGTGCCAGCACCCCTGCGGGGGTCCACTACGAGCAGTACTTC
TRBJ1-2 | - | TRBV15 | - | 16 | CATSRASASPNYGYTF | TGTGCCACCAGCAGAGCCAGCGCTTCCCCTAACTATGGCTACACCTTC
TRBJ1-2 | - | TRBV28 | - | 16 | CASSHPEGGGFYGYTF | TGTGCCAGCAGCCACCCCGAAGGGGGGGGTTTCTATGGCTACACCTTC
TRBJ1-1 | few | TRBV2 | - | 12 | CASSVQNTEAFF | TGTGCCAGCAGTGTACAGAACACTGAAGCTTTCTTT
TRBJ1-2 | - | TRBV5-1 | TRBD1 | 13 | CASRQGFRDGYTF | TGCGCCAGTCGACAGGGGTTTAGGGATGGCTACACCTTC
TRBJ2-5 | - | TRBV5-4 | - | 12 | CASSLGAETQYF | TGTGCCAGCAGCTTGGGGGCAGAGACCCAGTACTTC
TRBJ1-1 | - | TRBV25-1 | - | 12 | CASSLQGTEAFF | TGTGCCAGCAGTTTGCAGGGAACTGAAGCTTTCTTT
TRBJ2-3 | - | TRBV4-1 | - | 16 | CASSQELASAADTQYF | TGCGCCAGCAGCCAAGAACTCGCGAGTGCGGCAGATACGCAGTATTTT
TRBJ2-1 | - | TRBV28 | TRBD2 | 16 | CASSVPLAGVGNEQFF | TGTGCCAGCAGTGTCCCCCTAGCGGGAGTGGGGAATGAGCAGTTCTTC
TRBJ1-1 | - | TRBV28 | - | 13 | CASSVNGNTEAFF | TGTGCCAGCAGTGTGAATGGCAACACTGAAGCTTTCTTT
TRBJ1-5 | - | TRBV7-8 | - | 16 | CASSTRGGNSNQPQHF | TGTGCCAGCAGCACCCGGGGAGGTAATAGCAATCAGCCCCAGCATTTT
TRBJ2-3 | once | TRBV5-1 | TRBD2 | 13 | CASRTSGADTQYF | TGCGCCAGCCGGACTAGCGGGGCGGATACGCAGTATTTT
TRBJ1-3 | - | TRBV28 | - | 14 | CASSLWTAGNTIYF | TGTGCCAGCAGTTTGTGGACAGCCGGAAACACCATATATTTT
TRBJ2-7 | - | TRBV10-1 | TRBD2 | 15 | CASSESLAGGSEQYF | TGCGCCAGCAGTGAGTCGCTGGCGGGAGGCAGCGAGCAGTACTTC
TRBJ1-1 | - | TRBV5-1 | - | 16 | CASSLGSGARYTEAFF | TGCGCCAGCAGCTTGGGTTCAGGGGCCCGGTACACTGAAGCTTTCTTT
TRBJ2-4 | - | TRBV2 | TRBD1 | 15 | CASSAGGQKKNIQYF | TGTGCCAGCAGTGCAGGGGGCCAGAAAAAAAACATTCAGTACTTC
TRBJ2-7 | few | TRBV6-6 | TRBD1 | 12 | CASSFGQAEQYF | TGTGCCAGCAGTTTCGGACAGGCCGAGCAGTACTTC
TRBJ1-2 | - | TRBV7-9 | - | 16 | CASSRVGAGRLYGYTF | TGTGCCAGCAGCCGTGTGGGAGCGGGACGGCTGTATGGCTACACCTTC
TRBJ2-1 | once | TRBV27 | TRBD1 | 14 | CASSWTGGYNEQFF | TGTGCCAGCAGTTGGACAGGGGGCTACAATGAGCAGTTCTTC
TRBJ1-2 | - | TRBV30 | TRBD1 | 11 | CAWSRVQGTTF | TGTGCCTGGAGTCGTGTACAGGGGACGACCTTC
TRBJ2-1 | once | TRBV9 | TRBD2 | 13 | CASGGRAFNEQFF | TGTGCCAGCGGCGGGAGGGCGTTCAATGAGCAGTTCTTC
TRBJ2-7 | - | TRBV28 | - | 14 | CASSLYGDSYEQYF | TGTGCCAGCAGTTTATACGGAGACTCCTACGAGCAGTACTTC
TRBJ1-1 | - | TRBV6-5 | - | 13 | CASNPGLNTEAFF | TGTGCCAGCAACCCCGGGTTGAACACTGAAGCTTTCTTT
TRBJ2-2 | - | TRBV7-2 | TRBD1 | 17 | CASSLDGTGWKAGELFF | TGTGCCAGCAGCTTAGACGGGACAGGGTGGAAAGCCGGGGAGCTGTTTTTT
TRBJ1-1 | - | TRBV5-8 | - | 14 | CASRPGLLNTEAFF | TGTGCCAGCAGGCCAGGGCTCCTGAACACTGAAGCTTTCTTT
TRBJ2-2 | few | TRBV12-5 | - | 14 | CASGTGEGTGELFF | TGTGCTAGTGGTACCGGTGAGGGAACCGGGGAGCTGTTTTTT
TRBJ2-6 | - | TRBV30 | - | 18 | CAWSVNRQNPSGANVLTF | TGTGCCTGGAGTGTAAATCGACAGAACCCCTCTGGGGCCAACGTCCTGACTTTC
TRBJ1-1 | - | TRBV15 | - | 18 | CATSESPGHNFMNTEAFF | TGTGCCACCAGCGAGTCGCCGGGACACAATTTCATGAACACTGAAGCTTTCTTT
TRBJ2-1 | - | TRBV4-1 | TRBD2 | 13 | CASSQARDYWQFF | TGCGCCAGCAGCCAAGCCCGGGACTACTGGCAGTTCTTC
TRBJ1-5 | - | TRBV2 | - | 15 | CASSEWFRENQPQHF | TGTGCCAGCAGTGAATGGTTTAGGGAGAATCAGCCCCAGCATTTT
TRBJ2-7 | - | TRBV5-4 | TRBD2 | 15 | CAISPRTSGRNEQYF | TGTGCAATCTCCCCCAGGACTAGCGGGAGGAACGAGCAGTACTTC
TRBJ2-1 | - | TRBV11-2 | - | 16 | CASSSRGDQSYNEQFF | TGTGCCAGCAGCTCCAGGGGGGACCAGTCATACAATGAGCAGTTCTTC
TRBJ1-4 | once | TRBV18 | - | 15 | CASSPRQGTNEKLFF | TGTGCCAGCTCACCACGTCAGGGAACTAATGAAAAACTGTTTTTT
TRBJ2-7 | - | TRBV7-9 | TRBD2 | 16 | CASSSRTSGDPYEQYF | TGTGCCAGCAGCTCAAGGACTAGCGGGGATCCCTACGAGCAGTACTTC
TRBJ2-1 | - | TRBV11-2 | - | 13 | CASSFVRGGEQFF | TGTGCCAGCAGCTTCGTTCGGGGTGGTGAGCAGTTCTTC
TRBJ1-5 | - | TRBV27 | - | 15 | CASSFTGGSNQPQHF | TGTGCCAGCAGTTTTACCGGGGGTAGCAATCAGCCCCAGCATTTT
TRBJ1-1 | once | TRBV28 | - | 13 | CASSLTQVTEAFF | TGTGCCAGCAGTCTAACACAGGTCACTGAAGCTTTCTTT
TRBJ2-2 | - | TRBV18 | TRBD2 | 15 | CASFAAGANTGELFF | TGTGCCAGCTTCGCAGCGGGGGCCAACACCGGGGAGCTGTTTTTT
TRBJ1-5 | - | TRBV7-9 | - | 13 | CATQGLGNQPQHF | TGTGCCACCCAGGGGTTGGGCAATCAGCCCCAGCATTTT
TRBJ2-1 | once | TRBV18 | - | 13 | CASSPGLSNEQFF | TGTGCCAGCTCGCCGGGACTTTCCAATGAGCAGTTCTTC
TRBJ2-7 | - | TRBV5-1 | TRBD2 | 17 | CASSPGGLAGLSYEQYF | TGCGCCAGCAGCCCGGGAGGACTAGCGGGCCTCTCCTACGAGCAGTACTTC
TRBJ1-1 | - | TRBV11-2 | - | 13 | CASSLGRTPEAFF | TGTGCCAGCAGCTTAGGACGGACACCTGAAGCTTTCTTT
TRBJ2-7 | - | TRBV11-1 | - | 15 | CASSLQRSSSYEQYF | TGTGCCAGCAGCTTACAGCGGTCCAGCTCCTACGAGCAGTACTTC